This entry lists 3 T cell receptor beta chains sequenced from one sample in a study of PD-1 blockade in mismatch repair-deficient tumors. The data were produced by immunoSEQ multiplex PCR, yet TCRdb's version contains in-frame clones alone and is incomplete. The sample holds some 120,000 clones, 60% to 85% seen once. Source: peripheral blood, taken approximately 60 weeks after starting pembrolizumab. The receptor set was obtained from an adult with mismatch repair-deficient cancer.

The chain is built from TRBV19 and TRBJ1-1, with unresolved D. This CDR3 is 15 amino acids long. V lost 9 bases and J lost 5, with 22 bases in between. Germline V gene sequence: CDR1 LNHDA, CDR2 SQIVND (reference sequence). This CDR3 is CASHGGGERGTEAFF. The CDR3 coding sequence is TGTGCCAGCCACGGCGGCGGGGAGCGGGGAACTGAAGCTTTCTTT.

The V and J genes are TRBV7-9 and TRBJ2-7; D unclear. Trimming left V 0 bases short and J 1 base short, with 7 bases between. Germline V gene lookup returns CDR1 SEHNR and CDR2 FQNEAQ (reference sequence). This CDR3 is 14 amino acids long. CDR3 amino acids: CASSLAFVSYEQYF. Here the CDR3 DNA reads TGTGCCAGCAGCTTAGCATTCGTTTCCTACGAGCAGTACTTC.

The gene calls are TRBV5-1 and TRBJ2-7; D may be TRBD2 (5 bases). In germline, CDR1 is SGHRS, CDR2 YFSETQ. V was cut by 5 bases and J by 1 base, with 13 bases left in between. The CDR3 has 14 amino acids. CDR3 sequence: CASSSARTSYEQYF. The CDR3 nucleotides read TGCGCCAGCAGTTCCGCCAGGACTTCCTACGAGCAGTACTTC.